This T cell receptor beta chain is drawn from a study of T cell responses to AZD1222 COVID-19 vaccine. Turning to the study itself: Both about-4-week and about-12-week second-dose recipients were combined. Study-wide results and limits: Close to half of spike-specific TCRs reportedly recognize unmutated variant regions. AZD1222 recipients seropositive at baseline numbered only 5 or 6.

Germline lookup yields CDR1 SGHRS and CDR2 YFSETQ. After removal of 4 bases from V and 7 bases from J, the junction contained 4 bases not matched to a gene. The CDR3 spans 13 residues. Produced via immunoSEQ multiplex PCR; TCRdb's table is partial and in-frame only. The sample holds roughly 100,000 clones, about 88% seen once. The count of this clone is one. What it recognizes is unknown. The source was peripheral blood, collected on day 0 of AZD1222 vaccination. This clonotype was sampled from an adult in good health. The V and J genes are TRBV5-1 and TRBJ2-1; 8 bases agree with TRBD2. This CDR3 is CASSTGLANEQFF. For the CDR3, the DNA is TGCGCCAGCAGCACCGGACTAGCAAATGAGCAGTTCTTC.